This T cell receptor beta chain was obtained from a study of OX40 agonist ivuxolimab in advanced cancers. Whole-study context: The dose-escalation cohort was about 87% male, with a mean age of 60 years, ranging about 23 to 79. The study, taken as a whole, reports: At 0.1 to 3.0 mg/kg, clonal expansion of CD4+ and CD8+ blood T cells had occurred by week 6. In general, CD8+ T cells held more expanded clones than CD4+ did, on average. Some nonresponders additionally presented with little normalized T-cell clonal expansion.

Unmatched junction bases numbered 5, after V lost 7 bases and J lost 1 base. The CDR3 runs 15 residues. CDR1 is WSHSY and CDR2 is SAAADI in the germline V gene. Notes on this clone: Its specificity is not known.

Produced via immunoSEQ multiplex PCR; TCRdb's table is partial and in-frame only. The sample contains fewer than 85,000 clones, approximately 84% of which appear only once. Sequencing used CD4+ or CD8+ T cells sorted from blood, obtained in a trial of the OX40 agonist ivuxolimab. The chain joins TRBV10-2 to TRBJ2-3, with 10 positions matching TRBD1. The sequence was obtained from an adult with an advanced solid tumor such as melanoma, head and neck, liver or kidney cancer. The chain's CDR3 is CASTSGTGGTDTQYF. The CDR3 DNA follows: TGCGCCAGCACGTCCGGGACAGGGGGCACAGATACGCAGTATTTT.